This T cell receptor beta chain was captured in a study of blood T cell repertoires in COVID-19. Germline CDR1 is SGHAT and CDR2 is FQNNGV. J lost 0 bases, V lost 5 bases, and 7 bases had no gene match. This CDR3 is built from 17 residues. Only in-frame clones appear in the TCRdb table, and some are missing; sequencing was by immunoSEQ multiplex PCR. The sample lists roughly 250,000 clones, approximately 86% occurring once. The sequenced sample was peripheral blood. This TCR derives from a human donor with COVID-19, enrolled during active disease. The donor label of this sample is uncertain. The V call is TRBV11-2, the J call TRBJ2-6; 7 nucleotides line up with TRBD1. The CDR3 sequence is CASSPGQDSSGANVLTF. The CDR3 nucleotides are TGTGCCAGCAGCCCCGGACAGGACTCCTCTGGGGCCAACGTCCTGACTTTC.